A selection of T cell receptor beta chains follows, all from one sample in a study of CD8+ T cells in alopecia areata. Sequencing was performed with immunoSEQ multiplex PCR; in TCRdb, only in-frame clones are kept and a portion is missing. There are about 280,000 clones in the sample; about three fifths occur only once, and approximately 2% lies in the top ten. Material: CD4+ T cells sorted from blood, obtained at week 24, from a patient treated with tofacitinib. These receptors were collected from a human donor with alopecia areata. CDR3s include the opening cysteine and the closing phenylalanine or tryptophan. The D gene is left open where the match is weak. Some rows mark clone size as missing; the rest say once, few, many or name a class of expanded clone.

d_gene	j_gene	abundance	v_gene	len	CDR3nt	CDR3aa
TRBD2	TRBJ2-7	-	TRBV7-2	15	TGTGCCAGCAGCCTCGGGACTAGCGGGTCCTACGAGCAGTACTTC	CASSLGTSGSYEQYF
-	TRBJ1-6	-	TRBV25-1	15	TGTGCCAGCAGTGAATCGGTGGGATATAATTCACCCCTCCACTTT	CASSESVGYNSPLHF
-	TRBJ2-5	few	TRBV4-1	14	TGCGCCAGCAGCCCCCGGGGTAGGGGTGAGTCCCAGTACTTC	CASSPRGRGESQYF
-	TRBJ1-2	-	TRBV14	13	TGTGCCAGCAGCTCCTTGGGCGGCGATGGCTACACCTTC	CASSSLGGDGYTF
-	TRBJ2-3	few	TRBV29-1	13	TGCAGCGTTGAATCTGGGGGGACAGATACGCAGTATTTT	CSVESGGTDTQYF
TRBD2	TRBJ2-1	-	TRBV28	14	TGTGCCAGCAGTCCGGGGACTAGCGGGGGGGTGCAGTTCTTC	CASSPGTSGGVQFF
-	TRBJ2-2	-	TRBV9	16	TGTGCCAGCAGCGTCAGAAAGACCGGGTCCACCGGGGAGCTGTTTTTT	CASSVRKTGSTGELFF
-	TRBJ2-2	once	TRBV5-4	13	TGTGCCAGCAGCTTGCCCACCCAACTGGGGCTGTTTTTT	CASSLPTQLGLFF
TRBD1	TRBJ2-3	-	TRBV5-1	14	TGCGCCAGCAACAGGGACAGCTTCACAGATACGCAGTATTTT	CASNRDSFTDTQYF
-	TRBJ2-5	-	TRBV18	14	TGTGCCAGCTCCCCCAGTTTGGGCCAAGAGACCCAGTACTTC	CASSPSLGQETQYF
-	TRBJ1-2	-	TRBV5-1	12	TGCGCCAGCAGAGAGGGGAACTATGGCTACACCTTC	CASREGNYGYTF
TRBD1	TRBJ1-5	-	TRBV9	14	TGTGCCAGCAGCGAGGGGACAGGCAATCAGCCCCAGCATTTT	CASSEGTGNQPQHF
TRBD1	TRBJ1-1	-	TRBV15	13	TGTGCCACCGGCGGGACAGGGTTCGCTGAAGCTTTCTTT	CATGGTGFAEAFF
TRBD2	TRBJ2-1	-	TRBV5-6	16	TGTGCCAGCAGCCCGTCCACTAGCGGGGGGGCCGGTGAGCAGTTCTTC	CASSPSTSGGAGEQFF
-	TRBJ1-1	few	TRBV7-9	13	TGTGCCAGCAGCCCGACAGGGAACACTGAAGCTTTCTTT	CASSPTGNTEAFF